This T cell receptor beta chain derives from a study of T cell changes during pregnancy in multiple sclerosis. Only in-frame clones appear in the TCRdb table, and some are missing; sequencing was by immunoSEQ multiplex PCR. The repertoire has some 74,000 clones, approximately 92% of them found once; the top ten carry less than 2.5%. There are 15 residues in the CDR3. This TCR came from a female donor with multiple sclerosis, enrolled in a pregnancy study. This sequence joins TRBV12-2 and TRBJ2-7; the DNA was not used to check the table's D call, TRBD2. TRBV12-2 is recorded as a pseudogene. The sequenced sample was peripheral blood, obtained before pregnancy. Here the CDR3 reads CASRLGLAGVYEQYF. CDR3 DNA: TGTGCAAGTCGCTTAGGACTAGCGGGCGTCTACGAGCAGTACTTC.